The 29 T cell receptor beta chains presented below share a single source sample, sequenced in a study of T cell responses to AZD1222 COVID-19 vaccine. Assay used: immunoSEQ multiplex PCR; TCRdb lists only in-frame clones, some missing. The data show 150,000 or so clones, nearly 90% seen once. The starting material was peripheral blood, obtained on day 0 of AZD1222 vaccination. These receptors were obtained from an adult in good health.

V is TRBV6-5 and J is TRBJ1-2; maybe TRBD1 (5 bases). CDR1 is MNHEY, CDR2 SVGAGI, per germline. Trimming stripped 0 bases from V and 5 bases from J, with 10 bases between. This CDR3 is built from 14 residues. This CDR3 reads CASSYSGGGYGYTF. The CDR3 DNA reads as TGTGCCAGCAGTTACTCTGGGGGTGGGTATGGCTACACCTTC.

J is TRBJ2-5 and V is TRBV6-2 or TRBV6-3; the match to TRBD1 covers 12 bases. V lost 5 bases and J lost 5; bases outside the gene matches: 21. This CDR3 has 20 residues. Germline V CDR1 and CDR2: MNHEY, SVGEGT. In DNA, the CDR3 is TGTGCCAGCAGTAGACGGGGTGGGACAGGGGGCGCTTGGAGGAGGGAGACCCAGTACTTC. Protein: CASSRRGGTGGAWRRETQYF.

The V gene is TRBV5-4, the J gene TRBJ2-6; D is perhaps TRBD2 (6 bases). CDR1 is SGHNT, CDR2 YYREEE, per germline (reference sequence). CDR3 size: 15 residues. V shed 4 bases and J shed 1 base, with 9 bases lying between them. The CDR3 DNA is TGTGCCAGCAGCCGTGCGGGGTCTGGGGCCAACGTCCTGACTTTC. Protein sequence: CASSRAGSGANVLTF.

CDR3 sequence (DNA): TGTGCCACTGAACAGGGAGCCACGGGGCCCCAGCATTTT. This gives the protein CATEQGATGPQHF. The chain joins TRBV19 to TRBJ1-5, with a possible D match to TRBD1 (6 bases). The germline V and J ends were trimmed by 10 bases and 9 bases, with 19 bases remaining between them. This CDR3 has 13 residues. Looked up from germline, CDR1 is LNHDA and CDR2 is SQIVND (reference sequence). The variable domain in full, with the rest retrieved from reference TRBV19 and TRBJ1-5, is DGGITQSPKYLFRKEGQNVTLSCEQNLNHDAMYWYRQDPGQGLRLIYYSQIVNDFQKGDIAEGYSVSREKKESFPLTVTSAQKNPTAFYLCATEQGATGPQHFGDGTRLSIL.

This clone was recorded at least ten times. The CDR3 spells CASSTLGQGDNEQFF. The DNA of the CDR3 is TGCGCCAGCAGTACCTTGGGACAGGGGGATAATGAGCAGTTCTTC. The genes are TRBV4-1 and TRBJ2-1; 11 bases are shared with TRBD1. CDR1 and CDR2 from the germline V gene are MGHRA and YSYEKL. The CDR3 is made up of 15 amino acids. V shed 6 bases, J shed 7 bases, and the junction held 8 bases outside the gene matches.

The chain combines TRBV24-1 with TRBJ2-1; 10 positions match TRBD2. Losses at the gene ends were 9 bases for V and 9 bases for J; bases not matched to a gene: 10. Germline CDR1 KGHDR, CDR2 SFDVKD. This CDR3 region has 14 residues. Here the CDR3 DNA reads TGTGCCACCGGAACAGCGGGAGGGTCGGTTGAGCAGTTCTTC. This encodes CATGTAGGSVEQFF.

CDR3 sequence reads: CASSQGQGVTDTQYF. The CDR3, as DNA: TGCGCCAGCAGCCAGGGACAGGGGGTGACAGATACGCAGTATTTT. The rearrangement uses TRBV5-1 and TRBJ2-3, with 11 positions matching TRBD1. CDR3 length: 15 amino acids. J was trimmed by 3 bases and V by 4 bases; bases with no gene match: 4. Germline V gene lookup returns CDR1 SGHRS and CDR2 YFSETQ.

Here the CDR3 DNA reads TGTGCCAGCACAGTCCGGCGGGGAGATAGTCAGCCCCAGCATTTT. It is translated as CASTVRRGDSQPQHF. The J gene is TRBJ1-5, the V gene TRBV2; D is unresolved. Germline CDR1 and CDR2: SNHLY and FYNNEI. Trimming removed 7 bases at V and 6 bases at J, with 19 bases between. This CDR3 has 15 residues.

This chain uses TRBV15 with TRBJ2-4; 14 bases match TRBD2. Germline trimming cut 3 bases from V and 3 bases from J; bases unmatched to any gene: 1. The germline CDR1 and CDR2 sequences are LNHNV and YYDKDF (reference sequence). The CDR3 totals 16 residues. The CDR3 bases are TGTGCCACCAGCAGGGGACTAGCGGGAGTCAAAAACATTCAGTACTTC. Encoded protein: CATSRGLAGVKNIQYF.

The genes are TRBV2 and TRBJ1-3; 8 positions agree with TRBD1. The germline gives CDR1 SNHLY, CDR2 FYNNEI. J lost 2 bases, V lost 6 bases, and 3 bases had no gene match. The CDR3 length is 14 residues. The CDR3 reads CASRNRGTGNTIYF. CDR3 nucleotide sequence: TGTGCCAGCAGAAACAGGGGGACTGGAAACACCATATATTTT.

The rearrangement joins TRBV28 to TRBJ1-5; D possibly corresponds to TRBD1 (6 bases). The V gene lost 6 bases and the J gene lost 1 base, with 13 bases spanning the gap. The CDR3 is made up of 15 amino acids. Germline CDR1 MDHEN, CDR2 SYDVKM. CDR3 amino acids: CASREQGRSNQPQHF. CDR3 bases: TGTGCCAGCAGGGAACAGGGACGGAGCAATCAGCCCCAGCATTTT.

The chain employs TRBV28 and TRBJ1-5; no clear D. From germline, CDR1 is MDHEN and CDR2 SYDVKM. The CDR3 contains 14 residues. V was shortened by 7 bases and J by 1 base, with 11 bases between the two germline ends. CDR3 in amino acids: CASNQGGSNQPQHF. Here the CDR3 DNA reads TGTGCCAGCAATCAAGGAGGAAGCAATCAGCCCCAGCATTTT.

The chain has TRBV5-1 and TRBJ1-1; 7 bases align to TRBD1. The CDR3 consists of 13 residues. The V and J ends lost 1 base and 8 bases, in that order; junction bases with no gene match: 5. Germline CDR1 and CDR2: SGHRS and YFSETQ. In DNA form, the CDR3 reads TGCGCCAGCAGCTTGTCCCGGACAGGAGAAGCTTTCTTT. This sequence encodes CASSLSRTGEAFF.

The chain employs TRBV9 and TRBJ2-1; possible D gene TRBD2, 6 bases. The V gene lost 3 bases and the J gene lost 8 bases, with 15 bases spanning the gap. The CDR3 spans 14 residues. CDR1 is SGDLS and CDR2 is YYNGEE in the germline V gene. For the CDR3, the DNA is TGTGCCAGCAGCGGACTAGGGCTCTGGGATGAGCAGTTCTTC. It translates to CASSGLGLWDEQFF.

This chain joins TRBV28 and TRBJ1-5, with D possibly matching TRBD1 (5 bases). This CDR3 comprises 17 residues. The germline gives CDR1 MDHEN, CDR2 SYDVKM. Between the trimmed V and J ends, which lost 6 bases and 2 bases, there was a span of 20 bases. This CDR3 is CASSPGLHKRGNQPQHF. Written as DNA, the CDR3 is TGTGCCAGCAGCCCGGGACTACACAAAAGAGGCAATCAGCCCCAGCATTTT.

This chain uses TRBV19 with TRBJ1-2, with D possibly matching TRBD1 (5 bases). CDR1 and CDR2 (germline): LNHDA, SQIVND (reference sequence). The CDR3 extends over 16 amino acids. Trimming left V 4 bases short and J 4 bases short, with 19 bases between. CDR3: CASSSPPGRRSYGYTF. In DNA form, the CDR3 reads TGTGCCAGTAGTAGTCCCCCGGGACGGAGATCCTATGGCTACACCTTC.

This chain connects TRBV7-2 to TRBJ1-2; no reliable D call. Germline V gives CDR1 SGHTA, CDR2 FQGNSA. Trimming took off 5 bases at V and 2 bases at J, with 9 bases between the two ends. This CDR3 spans 13 amino acids. CDR3 nucleotides: TGTGCCAGCAGCCGGACGGTAAACTATGGCTACACCTTC. Its protein is CASSRTVNYGYTF.

This clone is a singleton in its sample. This chain joins TRBV11-2 and TRBJ2-5; maybe TRBD2 (5 bases). V was trimmed by 2 bases and J by 3 bases, leaving 7 bases between them. The CDR3 extends over 13 amino acids. CDR1 is SGHAT, CDR2 FQNNGV, per germline. Written as DNA, the CDR3 is TGTGCCAGCAGCTTATCGGGGAAAGAGACCCAGTACTTC. Protein: CASSLSGKETQYF. Based on the CDR3 plus reference TRBV11-2 and TRBJ2-5, the full variable domain is EAGVAQSPRYKIIEKRQSVAFWCNPISGHATLYWYQQILGQGPKLLIQFQNNGVVDDSQLPKDRFSAERLKGVDSTLKIQPAKLEDSAVYLCASSLSGKETQYFGPGTRLLVL.

This chain uses TRBV6-2 or TRBV6-3 with TRBJ1-5; 12 bases are a match to TRBD1. Germline V gene lookup returns CDR1 MNHEY and CDR2 SVGEGT. V shed 6 bases, J shed 6 bases, and the junction held 12 bases outside the gene matches. This CDR3 has 17 residues. The CDR3 spells CASSPDPGTGGIQPQHF. Here the CDR3 DNA reads TGTGCCAGCAGCCCCGATCCCGGGACAGGGGGCATTCAGCCCCAGCATTTT.

This clone was detected only once. The chain uses TRBV9 and TRBJ2-1; D is perhaps TRBD1 (6 bases). The CDR3 totals 15 residues. The ends were cut back, 4 bases at V and 8 bases at J, with 19 bases in the middle. CDR1 is SGDLS, CDR2 YYNGEE, per germline. The CDR3 DNA reads TGTGCCAGCAGCCCATACGGGACACTTTATCATGAGCAGTTCTTC. Translating it yields CASSPYGTLYHEQFF.

The V gene is TRBV11-2, the J gene TRBJ2-5, with 7 positions matching TRBD1. After removal of 1 base from V and 2 bases from J, the junction contained 1 base not matched to a gene. From germline, CDR1 is SGHAT and CDR2 FQNNGV. This CDR3 has 14 amino acids. CDR3 sequence reads: CASSLAGQQETQYF. As DNA, the CDR3 is TGTGCCAGCAGCTTAGCGGGACAGCAAGAGACCCAGTACTTC.

This chain links TRBV5-5 with TRBJ2-7; no reliable D call. V was shortened by 0 bases and J by 4 bases, with 5 bases between the two germline ends. Germline lookup yields CDR1 SGHKS and CDR2 YYEKEE (reference sequence). The CDR3 is made up of 12 amino acids. The CDR3 DNA sequence: TGTGCCAGCAGCTTGGCTGTTTACGAGCAGTACTTC. This codes for CASSLAVYEQYF.

This chain connects TRBV27 to TRBJ1-4; 7 bases align to TRBD1. Germline V gives CDR1 MNHEY, CDR2 SMNVEV (reference sequence). V was pared by 6 bases and J by 11 bases, with 12 bases of the junction left unmatched. This CDR3 contains 14 residues. CDR3 bases: TGTGCCAGCAGGCCAACAGGGGTGAAGGGGAAACTGTTTTTT. It translates to CASRPTGVKGKLFF.

The chain joins TRBV7-3 to TRBJ2-1; D not certain. Trimming removed 2 bases from V and 5 bases from J, with 7 bases in between. The CDR3 runs to 13 residues. Per germline, CDR1 SGHTA and CDR2 FQGTGA. The CDR3 spells CASSLWEHNEQFF. The CDR3 bases are TGTGCCAGCAGCTTATGGGAACACAATGAGCAGTTCTTC.

The gene calls are TRBV20-1 and TRBJ1-5, with D unresolved. V dropped 6 bases and J dropped 6 bases, with 9 bases sitting between them. The CDR3 totals 11 residues. Germline values: CDR1 DFQATT, CDR2 SNEGSKA (reference sequence). In nucleotides, the CDR3 is TGCAGTGCCGAAGGACGTCAGCCCCAGCATTTT. It encodes CSAEGRQPQHF.

Only a few counts were recorded for this clone. V is TRBV7-9 and J is TRBJ2-7; 13 nucleotides align to TRBD2. Germline CDR1 SEHNR, CDR2 FQNEAQ (reference sequence). CDR3 size: 15 residues. V trimming: 5 bases; J trimming: 5 bases; junction bases outside the gene matches: 6. In nucleotides, the CDR3 is TGTGCCAGCAGCATAGGGACTAGCGGGATCGACGAGCAGTACTTC. It encodes CASSIGTSGIDEQYF.

V usage is TRBV7-2 and J usage is TRBJ1-2; 7 bases are shared with TRBD1. CDR3 size: 15 residues. V was clipped by 3 bases and J by 7 bases; unmatched bases: 11. Germline V gene lookup returns CDR1 SGHTA and CDR2 FQGNSA. The DNA of the CDR3 is TGTGCCAGCAGCTTTATGGCAGGGGGGAGCGGTGGCTACACCTTC. Amino acid sequence: CASSFMAGGSGGYTF.

This clone occurred a few times. V and J are TRBV4-3 and TRBJ2-3; the match to TRBD1 covers 11 bases. The length of the CDR3 is 14 residues. Germline loops: CDR1 LGHNA, CDR2 YSLEER. V gave up 4 bases and J gave up 8 bases; unmatched junction bases: 5. CDR3 DNA sequence: TGCGCCAGCAGCCCAGGACAGGGGGCTGCTACGCAGTATTTT. It specifies CASSPGQGAATQYF.

The rearrangement joins TRBV6-1 to TRBJ1-5, with D maybe TRBD1 (6 bases). Germline V gene lookup returns CDR1 MNHNS and CDR2 SASEGT. There are 14 residues in the CDR3. Between the trimmed V and J ends, which lost 2 bases and 3 bases, there was a span of 8 bases. The CDR3 bases are TGTGCCAGCAGTGAAACAGGGAACAATCAGCCCCAGCATTTT. Its translation is CASSETGNNQPQHF.